Following are 28 T cell receptor beta chains from one sample sequenced in a study of blood T cell repertoires in COVID-19. Using immunoSEQ multiplex PCR, the repertoire was profiled, and TCRdb retains in-frame clones only, with some absent. Found here are 80,000 to 100,000 clones, 90% to 95% of them singletons; the top ten hold less than 5%. Sequencing was performed on peripheral blood. The receptors here all came from a human donor with active COVID-19. The donor label of this sample is uncertain.

This rearrangement joins TRBV4-2 to TRBJ2-2, with 9 bases that match TRBD2. V was pared by 4 bases and J by 0 bases, with 6 bases of the junction left unmatched. CDR3 length equals 17 residues. Germline V lookup: CDR1 LGHNA, CDR2 YNFKEQ. The DNA for the CDR3 is TGTGCCAGCAGCCCACTGGCGGGGGGGCCGAACACCGGGGAGCTGTTTTTT. This encodes CASSPLAGGPNTGELFF.

The chain carries TRBV3-1 (or the pseudogene TRBV3-2) and TRBJ2-5; D is perhaps TRBD2 (5 bases). The CDR3 is 13 amino acids. V dropped 2 bases and J dropped 4 bases, with 8 bases sitting between them. Germline V lookup: CDR1 LGHDT, CDR2 YNNKEL (reference sequence). The CDR3 DNA is TGTGCCAGCAGCCAACTTCGGGGAGAGACCCAGTACTTC. Its protein is CASSQLRGETQYF.

The chain uses TRBV27 and TRBJ2-7, with TRBD1 identical over 7 bases. The CDR3 consists of 14 residues. Germline loops: CDR1 MNHEY, CDR2 SMNVEV (reference sequence). J lost 4 bases, V lost 3 bases, and 6 bases had no gene match. The CDR3 loop is CASSLSGGRYEQYF. The CDR3 nucleotides are TGTGCCAGCAGTTTGTCAGGGGGAAGGTACGAGCAGTACTTC.

This clone was seen a single time. The rearrangement links TRBV6-5 to TRBJ1-1; no firm D call. The CDR3 contains 14 residues. In germline, CDR1 is MNHEY, CDR2 SVGAGI. The V gene lost 0 bases and the J gene lost 1 base, with 6 bases spanning the gap. The CDR3 sequence is CASSYSSSNTEAFF. The CDR3 region has the DNA TGTGCCAGCAGTTACTCGAGCTCGAACACTGAAGCTTTCTTT.

The chain carries TRBV7-2 and TRBJ2-5; 7 bases agree with TRBD1. The germline gives CDR1 SGHTA, CDR2 FQGNSA. J lost 4 bases, V lost 5 bases, and 4 bases had no gene match. This CDR3 has 13 amino acids. CDR3 residues: CASSPAGGETQYF. The CDR3 DNA reads TGTGCCAGCAGCCCCGCAGGGGGAGAGACCCAGTACTTC.

V gene TRBV19 combines with J gene TRBJ2-5; TRBD2 matches at 12 bases. V gave up 8 bases and J gave up 5 bases; unmatched junction bases: 6. The CDR3 runs to 14 residues. Germline CDR1 reads LNHDA; CDR2 reads SQIVND (reference sequence). CDR3 region: CASRTSGAGETQYF. The CDR3 DNA is TGTGCCAGTCGGACTAGCGGGGCCGGGGAGACCCAGTACTTC.

The chain joins TRBV19 to TRBJ2-6; 9 bases are shared with TRBD1. The V gene's germline CDR1 is LNHDA and CDR2 SQIVND (reference sequence). The CDR3 runs 20 residues. V was clipped by 2 bases and J by 1 base; unmatched bases: 12. The CDR3 protein is CASSISGWGTGSSGANVLTF. CDR3 sequence (DNA): TGTGCCAGTAGTATATCTGGGTGGGGGACAGGGTCGTCTGGGGCCAACGTCCTGACTTTC.

This clone was counted a single time. This rearrangement joins TRBV15 to TRBJ1-6, with D unclear. The V and J ends lost 3 bases and 9 bases respectively, with 6 bases between them. The CDR3 extends over 12 amino acids. Germline CDR1 reads LNHNV; CDR2 reads YYDKDF (reference sequence). The CDR3 DNA reads as TGTGCCACCAGCAGTATTAGTTCACCCCTCCACTTT. Translation: CATSSISSPLHF.

The chain has TRBV18 and TRBJ2-7; D is perhaps TRBD2 (6 bases). The CDR3 contains 15 residues. Trimming removed 3 bases at V and 1 base at J, with 13 bases between. CDR1 and CDR2 (germline): KGHSH, LQKENI. The CDR3 protein is CASSPLGGRSYEQYF. CDR3 nucleotides: TGTGCCAGCTCACCCCTCGGGGGTAGATCCTACGAGCAGTACTTC.

This chain links TRBV4-1 with TRBJ2-4; D unclear. The CDR3 consists of 13 residues. Trimming took off 4 bases at V and 2 bases at J, with 6 bases between the two ends. Germline CDR1 and CDR2: MGHRA and YSYEKL. In DNA form, the CDR3 reads TGCGCCAGCAGCCTAGCACCCAAAAACATTCAGTACTTC. Amino acid sequence: CASSLAPKNIQYF.

The chain has TRBV3-1 (or the pseudogene TRBV3-2) and TRBJ1-2; D might be TRBD1 (5 bases). Per germline, CDR1 LGHDT and CDR2 YNNKEL (reference sequence). This CDR3 has 16 amino acids. V gave up 0 bases and J gave up 6 bases, with 17 bases separating them. CDR3 in DNA: TGTGCCAGCAGCCAAGAAGGGTTAGGTGGGGCGCATGGCTACACCTTC. Its protein product is CASSQEGLGGAHGYTF.

The CDR3 protein is CASSTRQAKAFF. CDR3 in DNA: TGTGCCAGCAGTACACGACAGGCTAAAGCTTTCTTT. The rearrangement joins TRBV6-5 to TRBJ1-1, with a tentative D call TRBD1 (6 bases). Trimming pared 5 bases from V and 9 bases from J, leaving 13 bases between. Per germline, CDR1 MNHEY and CDR2 SVGAGI. CDR3 length: 12 residues.

The genes are TRBV19 and TRBJ1-1; 7 bases agree with TRBD1. In germline, CDR1 is LNHDA, CDR2 SQIVND (reference sequence). With 8 bases clipped from V and 0 bases from J, the junction kept 3 bases outside the gene matches. The CDR3 is 13 residues long. The CDR3 here is CASGTGVNTEAFF. The CDR3 region has the DNA TGTGCCAGTGGTACAGGGGTGAACACTGAAGCTTTCTTT.

This chain links TRBV11-2 with TRBJ2-2; 10 positions match TRBD1. The V gene's germline CDR1 is SGHAT and CDR2 FQNNGV. Trimming cost V 5 bases and J 7 bases; bases outside gene matches: 7. The length of the CDR3 is 15 residues. The CDR3 DNA reads TGTGCCAGCAGCGCCAGACAGGGGGCAATCGGGGAGCTGTTTTTT. This translates into CASSARQGAIGELFF.

The chain uses TRBV7-9 and TRBJ2-7; 12 bases are shared with TRBD1. The CDR3 sequence is 18 residues long. With V trimmed by 5 bases and J by 0 bases, 11 bases remained unmatched. Germline CDR1 SEHNR, CDR2 FQNEAQ (reference sequence). The CDR3 nucleotides read TGTGCCAGCAGCCTTCCCGGGACAGGGGGCGATATCTCCTACGAGCAGTACTTC. Its protein is CASSLPGTGGDISYEQYF.

The gene calls are TRBV6-5 and TRBJ1-1; D remains ambiguous. Germline lookup yields CDR1 MNHEY and CDR2 SVGAGI. Trimming removed 6 bases from V and 0 bases from J, with 11 bases in between. This CDR3 has 14 residues. The CDR3: CASSHPGMNTEAFF. CDR3 in DNA: TGTGCCAGCAGCCACCCGGGGATGAACACTGAAGCTTTCTTT.

The gene calls are TRBV12-3 or TRBV12-4 and TRBJ1-6; tentative D call: TRBD1 (6 bases). Trimming took off 4 bases at V and 5 bases at J, with 6 bases between the two ends. The CDR3 extends over 13 amino acids. Here the CDR3 DNA reads TGTGCCAGCAGTTACAGGGATAATTCACCCCTCCACTTT. This sequence encodes CASSYRDNSPLHF.

The chain carries TRBV15 and TRBJ2-1; 7 positions match TRBD2. CDR1 and CDR2 from the germline V gene are LNHNV and YYDKDF (reference sequence). This CDR3 region has 16 residues. With V trimmed by 3 bases and J by 0 bases, 5 bases remained unmatched. CDR3 nucleotide sequence: TGTGCCACCAGCAGGAAGCGGGGAAGCTCCTACAATGAGCAGTTCTTC. It specifies CATSRKRGSSYNEQFF.

The gene calls are TRBV4-1 and TRBJ2-7, with TRBD2 identical over 7 bases. Germline assignment: CDR1 MGHRA and CDR2 YSYEKL. This CDR3 spans 15 amino acids. Losses at the gene ends were 0 bases for V and 5 bases for J; bases not matched to a gene: 7. The CDR3 reads CASSQDAGVRNEQYF. CDR3 nucleotide sequence: TGCGCCAGCAGCCAAGATGCGGGGGTCAGAAACGAGCAGTACTTC.

This clone showed up just a few times. The chain has TRBV11-3 and TRBJ2-7, with TRBD2 identical over 11 bases. The V gene's germline CDR1 is SGHNT and CDR2 YENEEA. V gave up 2 bases and J gave up 4 bases; unmatched junction bases: 7. This CDR3 is built from 16 residues. CDR3 in amino acids: CASSLSSTSGMYEQYF. CDR3 bases: TGTGCCAGCAGCTTAAGTTCGACTAGCGGGATGTACGAGCAGTACTTC.

This chain joins TRBV6-1 and TRBJ1-3; no firm D call. The CDR3 is 14 amino acids. V dropped 1 base and J dropped 1 base, with 5 bases sitting between them. Germline V lookup: CDR1 MNHNS, CDR2 SASEGT. CDR3 bases: TGTGCCAGCAGTGAAGGCTATTCTGGAAACACCATATATTTT. It translates to CASSEGYSGNTIYF.

This rearrangement joins TRBV7-6 to TRBJ1-3; D is unclear. V was cut by 5 bases and J by 2 bases, with 10 bases left in between. The CDR3 spans 14 residues. The V gene's germline CDR1 is SGHVS and CDR2 FNYEAQ. CDR3 in DNA: TGTGCCAGCAGCCCTACGGTAGCTGGAAACACCATATATTTT. It is translated as CASSPTVAGNTIYF. The full variable domain, with the rest looked up from reference TRBV7-6 and TRBJ1-3, is GAGVSQSPRYKVTKRGQDVALRCDPISGHVSLYWYRQALGQGPEFLTYFNYEAQQDKSGLPNDRFSAERPEGSISTLTIQRTEQRDSAMYRCASSPTVAGNTIYFGEGSWLTVV.

The chain has TRBV7-9 and TRBJ2-5, with D possibly matching TRBD2 (5 bases). CDR1 and CDR2 (germline): SEHNR, FQNEAQ (reference sequence). This CDR3 spans 14 amino acids. V dropped 5 bases and J dropped 5 bases, with 15 bases sitting between them. The CDR3 DNA sequence: TGTGCCAGCAGCCGTTTAGAGGGCGCGGAGACCCAGTACTTC. This codes for CASSRLEGAETQYF.

The chain employs TRBV4-2 and TRBJ2-5; 7 positions match TRBD2. The germline V gene encodes CDR1 LGHNA and CDR2 YNFKEQ. The V segment lost 0 bases and the J segment 5 bases; nucleotides outside the gene matches: 6. The CDR3 totals 15 residues. The CDR3 bases are TGTGCCAGCAGCCAAGATTTTCGGACTAGGGAGACCCAGTACTTC. Protein sequence: CASSQDFRTRETQYF.

The J gene is TRBJ1-2, the V gene TRBV28; TRBD1 aligns across 7 bases. Unmatched junction bases numbered 8, after V lost 8 bases and J lost 2 bases. The germline V gene has CDR1 MDHEN and CDR2 SYDVKM. The CDR3 runs to 14 residues. The CDR3 coding sequence is TGTGCCAGCGGCCGGGACAGCCGAAACTATGGCTACACCTTC. Translation: CASGRDSRNYGYTF.

This clone is a singleton in its sample. The V call is TRBV6-2 or TRBV6-3, the J call TRBJ2-2, with D hard to call. V was cut by 4 bases and J by 6 bases, with 9 bases left in between. Per germline, CDR1 MNHEY and CDR2 SVGEGT. The CDR3 runs 13 residues. CDR3: CASSSVGPGELFF. CDR3 nucleotides: TGTGCCAGCAGTTCAGTTGGCCCCGGGGAGCTGTTTTTT.

The chain joins TRBV28 to TRBJ2-3; 7 nucleotides match TRBD1. The V gene end was trimmed by 2 bases and the J gene end by 6 bases; junction bases not matched to a gene: 5. Germline CDR1 and CDR2: MDHEN and SYDVKM. The CDR3 extends over 14 amino acids. The CDR3 nucleotides read TGTGCCAGCAGTTTAGGGACAGAAAGGGATACGCAGTATTTT. It codes for CASSLGTERDTQYF.

The rearrangement joins TRBV10-3 to TRBJ1-2; tentatively, D is TRBD1 (6 bases). Trimming took 3 bases from V and 7 from J, leaving 15 bases between them. Per germline, CDR1 ENHRY and CDR2 SYGVKD. CDR3 size: 14 residues. The CDR3 nucleotides read TGTGCCATCAGTGAATCCGGGACAATCAGTGGCTACACCTTC. Translating it yields CAISESGTISGYTF.